This TCR beta chain was sequenced during a study of T cell changes during pregnancy in multiple sclerosis. Germline CDR1 MDHEN, CDR2 SYDVKM. The CDR3 is 18 amino acids. With 6 bases removed from V and 5 bases from J, the gap between germline ends came to 28 bases. Assay: immunoSEQ multiplex PCR; the TCRdb copy retains only in-frame clones and omits some. The top ten clones hold 1.4% of a sample with tens of thousands of clones, more than 75% of them seen once. Source: peripheral blood, taken in the third trimester of pregnancy. The gene calls are TRBV28 and TRBJ1-2, with D perhaps TRBD1 (6 bases). The receptor comes from a female donor with multiple sclerosis, enrolled in a pregnancy study. The CDR3 is CASSPEGKLGGSVYGYTF. The CDR3 DNA reads TGTGCCAGCAGCCCAGAGGGGAAGCTAGGGGGAAGCGTATATGGCTACACCTTC.